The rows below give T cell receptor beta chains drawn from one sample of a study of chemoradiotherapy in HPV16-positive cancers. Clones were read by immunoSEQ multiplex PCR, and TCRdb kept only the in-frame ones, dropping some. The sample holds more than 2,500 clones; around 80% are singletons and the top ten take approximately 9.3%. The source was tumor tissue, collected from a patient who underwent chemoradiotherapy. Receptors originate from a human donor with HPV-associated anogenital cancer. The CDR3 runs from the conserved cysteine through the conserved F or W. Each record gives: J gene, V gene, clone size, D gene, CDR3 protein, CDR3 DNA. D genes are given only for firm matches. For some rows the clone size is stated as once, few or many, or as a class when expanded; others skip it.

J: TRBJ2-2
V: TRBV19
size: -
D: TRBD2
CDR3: CASSPGLAGVGQGTGELFF
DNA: TGTGCCAGTTCTCCGGGACTAGCGGGGGTCGGTCAGGGCACCGGGGAGCTGTTTTTT

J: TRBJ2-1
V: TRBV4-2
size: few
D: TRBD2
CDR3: CASSQRSGTSGGAMFF
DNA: TGTGCCAGCAGCCAGAGATCCGGGACTAGCGGGGGGGCGATGTTCTTC

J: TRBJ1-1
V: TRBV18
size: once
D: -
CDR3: CASSPTGNTEAFF
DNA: TGTGCCAGCTCACCCACAGGGAACACTGAAGCTTTCTTT

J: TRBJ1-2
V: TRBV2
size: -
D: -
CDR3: CASSEVRGQYGYTF
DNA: TGTGCCAGCAGTGAAGTGAGAGGCCAATATGGCTACACCTTC

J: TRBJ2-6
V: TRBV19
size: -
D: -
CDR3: CASSIGGSGANVLTF
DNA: TGTGCCAGTAGTATAGGCGGCTCTGGGGCCAACGTCCTGACTTTC

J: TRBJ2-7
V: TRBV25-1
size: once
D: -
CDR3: CASSETGAHEQYF
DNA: TGTGCCAGCAGTGAGACAGGAGCTCACGAGCAGTACTTC

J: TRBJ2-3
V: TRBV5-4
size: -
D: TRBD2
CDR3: CASSLGASGVFTDTQYF
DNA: TGTGCCAGCAGCTTGGGGGCTAGCGGGGTCTTCACAGATACGCAGTATTTT

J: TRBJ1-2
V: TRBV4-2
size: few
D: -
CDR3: CASSQDETDNYGYTF
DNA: TGTGCCAGCAGCCAAGATGAGACAGATAACTATGGCTACACCTTC

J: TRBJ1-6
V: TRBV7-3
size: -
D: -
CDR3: CASSLREGSPLHF
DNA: TGTGCCAGCAGCTTACGGGAGGGTTCACCCCTCCACTTT

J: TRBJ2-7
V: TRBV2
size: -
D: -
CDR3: CASSEEGEDEQYF
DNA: TGTGCCAGCAGTGAAGAAGGGGAGGACGAGCAGTACTTC

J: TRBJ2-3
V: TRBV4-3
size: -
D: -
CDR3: CASSQGAGETDTQYF
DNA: TGCGCCAGCAGCCAGGGGGCGGGAGAGACAGATACGCAGTATTTT

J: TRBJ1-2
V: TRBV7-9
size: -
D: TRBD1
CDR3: CASSFNRGQGGYTF
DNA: TGTGCCAGCAGTTTCAATAGGGGGCAAGGGGGCTACACCTTC

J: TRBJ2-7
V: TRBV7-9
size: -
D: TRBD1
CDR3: CASRPPGQVSYEQYF
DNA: TGTGCCAGCAGACCGCCGGGACAGGTGTCCTACGAGCAGTACTTC

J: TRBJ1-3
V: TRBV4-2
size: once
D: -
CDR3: CASSQERNSGNTIYF
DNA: TGTGCCAGCAGCCAAGAACGGAACTCTGGAAACACCATATATTTT